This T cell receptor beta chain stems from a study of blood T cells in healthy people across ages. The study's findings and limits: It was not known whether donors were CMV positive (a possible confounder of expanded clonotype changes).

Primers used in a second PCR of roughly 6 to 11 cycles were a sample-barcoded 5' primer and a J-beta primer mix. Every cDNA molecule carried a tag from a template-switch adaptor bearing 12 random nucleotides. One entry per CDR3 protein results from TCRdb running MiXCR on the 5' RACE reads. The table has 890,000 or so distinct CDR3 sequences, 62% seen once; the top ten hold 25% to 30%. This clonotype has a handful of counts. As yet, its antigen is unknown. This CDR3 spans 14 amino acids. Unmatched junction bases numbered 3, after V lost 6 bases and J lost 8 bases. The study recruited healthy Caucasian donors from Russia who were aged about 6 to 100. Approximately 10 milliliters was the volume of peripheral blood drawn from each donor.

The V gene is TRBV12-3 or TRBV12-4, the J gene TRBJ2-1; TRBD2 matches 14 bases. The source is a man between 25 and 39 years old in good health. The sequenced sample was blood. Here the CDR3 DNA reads TGTGCCAGCAGGACTAGCGGGGGGGTCGATGAGCAGTTCTTC. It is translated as CASRTSGGVDEQFF.